One sample yielded the 27 T cell receptor beta chains listed below, sequenced in a study of cytomegalovirus exposure and HLA in healthy donors. Primers included in the PCR were 60 Vbeta and 13 Jbeta primers. Clones were read by immunoSEQ multiplex PCR, and TCRdb kept only the in-frame ones, dropping some. The sample holds about 200,000 clones, about four fifths seen once. The specimen sequenced was PBMCs. These receptors were taken from a man aged 35 to 55 in good health and CMV-seropositive.

The chain couples TRBV29-1 to TRBJ1-2; 10 nucleotides match TRBD1. The CDR3 is 12 amino acids. Germline CDR1 SQVTM, CDR2 ANQGSEA. Trimming at V came to 6 bases and at J to 3 bases, leaving 1 base not matched to a gene. The chain's CDR3 is CSVGTGDYGYTF. Here the CDR3 DNA reads TGCAGCGTCGGGACAGGGGACTATGGCTACACCTTC.

The chain couples TRBV6-1 to TRBJ2-7; possibly TRBD1 for D (5 bases). This CDR3 is 14 amino acids long. The ends were cut back, 2 bases at V and 2 bases at J, with 10 bases in the middle. Germline V gene sequence: CDR1 MNHNS, CDR2 SASEGT. In DNA, the CDR3 is TGTGCCAGCAGTGAATTGCCAGGGCCCTACGAGCAGTACTTC. This gives the protein CASSELPGPYEQYF.

The chain has TRBV27 and TRBJ2-7; 9 nucleotides match TRBD1. CDR1 and CDR2 from the germline V gene are MNHEY and SMNVEV (reference sequence). Unmatched junction bases numbered 7, after V lost 6 bases and J lost 4 bases. This CDR3 has 14 amino acids. The DNA of the CDR3 is TGTGCCAGCAGCCCGGACAGGGGACTTTACGAGCAGTACGTC. It codes for CASSPDRGLYEQYV.

This clone was seen more than once but under ten times. The V and J genes are TRBV29-1 and TRBJ2-7; 12 positions agree with TRBD1. The trim removed 6 bases at V and 3 bases at J, leaving 6 bases unmatched. Germline CDR1 reads SQVTM; CDR2 reads ANQGSEA. This CDR3 is 14 amino acids long. CDR3 nucleotides: TGCAGCGTCGGGACAGGGGGCGCCTACTACGAGCAGTACTTC. Translation gives CSVGTGGAYYEQYF.

This rearrangement joins TRBV18 to TRBJ2-5, with 9 bases lining up with TRBD1. With V trimmed by 5 bases and J by 3 bases, 13 bases remained unmatched. CDR3 length equals 17 residues. Germline assignment: CDR1 KGHSH and CDR2 LQKENI. The CDR3 DNA reads as TGTGCCAGCTCAACCAACGCCGGGACAGGGAGAGAAGAGACCCAGTACTTC. Translating gives CASSTNAGTGREETQYF.

This sequence joins TRBV5-1 and TRBJ1-5; 11 nucleotides agree with TRBD1. The CDR3 sequence is 15 residues long. From germline, CDR1 is SGHRS and CDR2 YFSETQ. The V and J ends lost 4 bases and 4 bases, in that order; junction bases with no gene match: 4. The DNA of the CDR3 is TGCGCCAGCAGCCCCGGGACAGGGGGGAATCAGCCCCAGCATTTT. This encodes CASSPGTGGNQPQHF.

V usage is TRBV11-2 and J usage is TRBJ1-1; TRBD1 is a possible D gene (5 bases). The V end was cut by 5 bases, the J end by 4 bases, with 17 bases between. The germline V gene encodes CDR1 SGHAT and CDR2 FQNNGV. The CDR3 is made up of 15 amino acids. CDR3 sequence (DNA): TGTGCCAGCAGCGCCCCGGGACTGAGGAGCACTGAAGCTTTCTTT. Translating it yields CASSAPGLRSTEAFF.

The rearrangement links TRBV4-1 to TRBJ2-1; 12 bases match TRBD2. CDR3 length equals 16 residues. The V and J ends lost 0 bases and 9 bases, in that order; junction bases with no gene match: 6. Germline V gene sequence: CDR1 MGHRA, CDR2 YSYEKL. CDR3 region: CASSQDELAGGGEQFF. CDR3 nucleotide sequence: TGCGCCAGCAGCCAAGATGAACTAGCGGGGGGAGGTGAGCAGTTCTTC.

The chain joins TRBV27 to TRBJ2-1; 8 bases fit TRBD2. The CDR3 covers 18 residues. Trimming cost V 3 bases and J 10 bases; bases outside gene matches: 20. The germline V gene has CDR1 MNHEY and CDR2 SMNVEV (reference sequence). The CDR3 DNA sequence: TGTGCCAGCAGTTTCTCCCCTGGGGTAGCGGGAACTGGGGGGGAGCAGTTCTTC. Its protein is CASSFSPGVAGTGGEQFF.

With respect to this clone: Other DNA sequences in the same sample also yield this CDR3. The CDR3 bases are TGTGCCAGCAGCGTAGTCCCAGCGGGAGGTCAAGAGACCCAGTACTTC. Its protein is CASSVVPAGGQETQYF. The chain combines TRBV9 with TRBJ2-5; 9 bases fit TRBD2. This CDR3 comprises 16 residues. Germline CDR1 is SGDLS and CDR2 is YYNGEE. Trimming at V came to 0 bases and at J to 2 bases, leaving 5 bases not matched to a gene.

In this sample, this clone turned up once. This chain uses TRBV19 with TRBJ1-1, with D possibly being TRBD1 (5 bases). The germline V gene encodes CDR1 LNHDA and CDR2 SQIVND (reference sequence). The CDR3 spans 13 residues. Trimming left V 4 bases short and J 6 bases short, with 12 bases between. The CDR3 nucleotides are TGTGCCAGTAGTAATGAAGGGGCGGCTGAAGCTTTCTTT. It specifies CASSNEGAAEAFF.

This chain joins TRBV2 and TRBJ1-4; maybe TRBD1 (6 bases). Trimming pared 6 bases from V and 4 bases from J, leaving 9 bases between. CDR1 and CDR2 from the germline V gene are SNHLY and FYNNEI. The CDR3 runs 13 residues. The CDR3: CASSDRLNEKLFF. The CDR3 nucleotides are TGTGCCAGCAGCGACAGGCTTAATGAAAAACTGTTTTTT.

CDR3 nucleotides: TGTGCCAGCAGTTTAGGGGGGCTAGCGGGAGATAAGTTCTTC. This encodes CASSLGGLAGDKFF. The chain recombines TRBV27 with TRBJ2-1, with 10 bases matching TRBD2. The germline CDR1 and CDR2 sequences are MNHEY and SMNVEV (reference sequence). Trimming removed 2 bases from V and 14 bases from J; junction bases left unmatched: 9. The CDR3 length is 14 residues.

The genes are TRBV10-3 and TRBJ1-5; 8 bases fit TRBD1. Per germline, CDR1 ENHRY and CDR2 SYGVKD. CDR3 length: 14 residues. The V segment lost 6 bases and the J segment 6 bases; nucleotides outside the gene matches: 7. In DNA, the CDR3 is TGTGCCATCAGAGGACAGGGAGCAGGTCAGCCCCAGCATTTT. This codes for CAIRGQGAGQPQHF.

The chain uses TRBV19 and TRBJ1-5; no reliable D call. The germline V gene encodes CDR1 LNHDA and CDR2 SQIVND (reference sequence). V lost 4 bases and J lost 0, with 13 bases in between. The CDR3 has 16 residues. CDR3 bases: TGTGCCAGTAGTACATTGACATACTTTAGCAATCAGCCCCAGCATTTT. Amino acids: CASSTLTYFSNQPQHF.

The chain joins TRBV7-9 to TRBJ1-4; D ambiguous. Trimming cost V 0 bases and J 0 bases, with 14 bases left between them. The germline V gene has CDR1 SEHNR and CDR2 FQNEAQ (reference sequence). The CDR3 length is 18 residues. CDR3 residues: CASSLALSGGATNEKLFF. CDR3 coding DNA: TGTGCCAGCAGCTTAGCGCTTTCGGGCGGGGCAACTAATGAAAAACTGTTTTTT.

This clone came up a few times. The gene calls are TRBV27 and TRBJ2-7; TRBD2 is a possible D gene (5 bases). The CDR3 extends over 13 amino acids. Germline-derived CDR1 and CDR2 are MNHEY and SMNVEV (reference sequence). V lost 2 bases to trimming and J lost 7 bases, with 12 bases between them. CDR3 bases: TGTGCCAGCAGTTTAGTTGGGCGAGGGGAGCAGTACTTC. Its translation: CASSLVGRGEQYF.

This chain links TRBV7-3 with TRBJ1-1, with D perhaps TRBD1 (6 bases). Germline V gene data show CDR1 as SGHTA and CDR2 as FQGTGA. The CDR3 spans 14 residues. Trimming left V 5 bases short and J 5 bases short, with 15 bases between. For the CDR3, the DNA is TGTGCCAGCAGCCCTCAGGGGAAGGGGACTGAAGCTTTCTTT. It translates to CASSPQGKGTEAFF.

This clone came up a few times. The chain employs TRBV30 and TRBJ1-2; TRBD1 might be the D (6 bases). The V end lost 2 bases, the J end lost 8 bases, and 9 bases lay between the germline ends. The CDR3 runs 11 residues. The V gene's germline CDR1 is GTSNPN and CDR2 SVGIG (reference sequence). CDR3 nucleotides: TGTGCCTGGAGTCCAGGGGTCGGCTACACCTTC. Amino acid sequence: CAWSPGVGYTF.

The chain joins TRBV18 to TRBJ2-4, with a possible D match to TRBD2 (6 bases). This CDR3 contains 16 residues. Germline-derived CDR1 and CDR2 are KGHSH and LQKENI. With 2 bases removed from V and 1 base from J, the gap between germline ends came to 12 bases. CDR3 coding DNA: TGTGCCAGCTCACCAACCGGGAGCGGGGCCAAAAACATTCAGTACTTC. Residues: CASSPTGSGAKNIQYF.

This chain connects TRBV29-1 to TRBJ1-5; D not certain. The CDR3 has 12 amino acids. Per the germline V gene, CDR1 is SQVTM and CDR2 is ANQGSEA. V shed 6 bases and J shed 1 base, with 7 bases lying between them. The CDR3 sequence: CSVGGSNQPQHF. The CDR3 DNA reads as TGCAGCGTAGGCGGGAGCAATCAGCCCCAGCATTTT.

The rearrangement joins TRBV29-1 to TRBJ1-2; TRBD1 might be the D (5 bases). The CDR3 sequence is 13 residues long. Per the germline V gene, CDR1 is SQVTM and CDR2 is ANQGSEA. The V and J ends lost 7 bases and 2 bases respectively, with 14 bases between them. CDR3 region: CSAIGTANYGYTF. The CDR3 nucleotides are TGCAGCGCTATAGGGACTGCGAACTATGGCTACACCTTC.

The V and J genes are TRBV6-6 and TRBJ2-5; no clear D. The V and J ends lost 2 bases and 5 bases respectively, with 9 bases between them. The CDR3 contains 13 residues. Germline CDR1 is MNHNY and CDR2 is SVGAGI (reference sequence). This CDR3 is CASSYETLETQYF. The CDR3 DNA reads as TGTGCCAGCAGTTACGAGACATTGGAGACCCAGTACTTC.

The J gene is TRBJ2-7, the V gene TRBV28; TRBD2 might be the D (6 bases). Germline assignment: CDR1 MDHEN and CDR2 SYDVKM. V gave up 6 bases and J gave up 3 bases, with 15 bases separating them. The CDR3 has 14 amino acids. This chain's CDR3 is CASRTPGLVYEQYF. Here the CDR3 DNA reads TGTGCCAGCAGGACACCGGGACTGGTCTACGAGCAGTACTTC. Full variable domain (remainder filled in from reference TRBV28 and TRBJ2-7): DVKVTQSSRYLVKRTGEKVFLECVQDMDHENMFWYRQDPGLGLRLIYFSYDVKMKEKGDIPEGYSVSREKKERFSLILESASTNQTSMYLCASRTPGLVYEQYFGPGTRLTVT.

This chain uses TRBV5-6 with TRBJ2-1; 8 positions agree with TRBD1. V lost 3 bases to trimming and J lost 1 base; unmatched junction nucleotides: 6. The CDR3 totals 16 residues. In germline, CDR1 is SGHDT, CDR2 YYEEEE. Written as DNA, the CDR3 is TGTGCCAGCAGCTCGCCGGGACAGGTTTCCTACAATGAGCAGTTCTTC. It specifies CASSSPGQVSYNEQFF.

This sequence joins TRBV5-1 and TRBJ1-5, with TRBD1 matching over 8 bases. The CDR3 runs 17 residues. The V and J ends lost 0 bases and 4 bases, in that order; junction bases with no gene match: 9. Germline V CDR1 and CDR2: SGHRS, YFSETQ. For the CDR3, the DNA is TGCGCCAGCAGCTTGGACAAAAATACAGGGGGAAATCAGCCCCAGCATTTT. This translates into CASSLDKNTGGNQPQHF.

The chain recombines TRBV19 with TRBJ1-5, with 12 positions matching TRBD1. This CDR3 comprises 14 residues. CDR1 is LNHDA, CDR2 SQIVND, per germline (reference sequence). The V gene end was trimmed by 8 bases and the J gene end by 3 bases; junction bases not matched to a gene: 2. CDR3 in amino acids: CASGDRGLNQPQHF. CDR3 DNA: TGTGCCAGTGGGGACAGGGGGCTCAATCAGCCCCAGCATTTT.